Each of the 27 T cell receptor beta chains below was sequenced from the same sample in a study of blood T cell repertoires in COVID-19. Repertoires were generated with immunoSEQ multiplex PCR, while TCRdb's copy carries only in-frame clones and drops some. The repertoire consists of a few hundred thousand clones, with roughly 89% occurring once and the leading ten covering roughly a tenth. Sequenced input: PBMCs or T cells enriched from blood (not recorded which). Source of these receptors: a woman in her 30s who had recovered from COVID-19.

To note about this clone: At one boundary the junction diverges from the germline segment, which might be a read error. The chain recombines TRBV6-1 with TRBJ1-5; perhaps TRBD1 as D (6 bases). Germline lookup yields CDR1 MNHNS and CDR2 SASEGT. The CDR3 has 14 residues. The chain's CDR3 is CASSQADSFQPQHF. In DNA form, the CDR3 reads TGTGCCAGCAGTCAAGCGGACAGTTTTCAGCCCCAGCATTTT.

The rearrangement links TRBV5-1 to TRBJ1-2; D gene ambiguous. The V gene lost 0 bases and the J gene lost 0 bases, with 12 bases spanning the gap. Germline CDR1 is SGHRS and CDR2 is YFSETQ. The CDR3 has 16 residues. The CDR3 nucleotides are TGCGCCAGCAGCTTGGGAGGCAGAGAGGCTAACTATGGCTACACCTTC. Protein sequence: CASSLGGREANYGYTF.

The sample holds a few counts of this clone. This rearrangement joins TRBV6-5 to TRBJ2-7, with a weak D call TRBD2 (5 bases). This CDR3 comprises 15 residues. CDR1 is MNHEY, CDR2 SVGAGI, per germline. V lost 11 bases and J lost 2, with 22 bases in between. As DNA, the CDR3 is TGTGCCTCCACAAGCCCAGGAAGGGAGCCCTACGAGCAGTACTTC. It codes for CASTSPGREPYEQYF.

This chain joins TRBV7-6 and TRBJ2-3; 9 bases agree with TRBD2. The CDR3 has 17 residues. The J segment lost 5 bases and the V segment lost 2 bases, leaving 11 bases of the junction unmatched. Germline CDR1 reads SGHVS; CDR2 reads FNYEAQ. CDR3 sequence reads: CASSLSSTSGTRDTQYF. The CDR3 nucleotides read TGTGCCAGCAGCTTAAGTTCGACTAGCGGAACCCGAGATACGCAGTATTTT.

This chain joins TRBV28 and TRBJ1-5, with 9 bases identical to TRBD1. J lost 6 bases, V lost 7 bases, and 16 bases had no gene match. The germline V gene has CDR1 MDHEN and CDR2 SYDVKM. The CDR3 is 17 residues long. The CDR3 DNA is TGTGCCAGCATAGTCGGGACAGGGCACCATCTTGGTCAGCCCCAGCATTTT. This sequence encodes CASIVGTGHHLGQPQHF.

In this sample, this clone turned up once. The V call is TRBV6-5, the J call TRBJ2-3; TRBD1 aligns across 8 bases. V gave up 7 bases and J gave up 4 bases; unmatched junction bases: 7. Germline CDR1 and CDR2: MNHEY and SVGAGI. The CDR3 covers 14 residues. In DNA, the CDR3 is TGTGCCAGCATAGACAGGGGAATATCAGATACGCAGTATTTT. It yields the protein CASIDRGISDTQYF.

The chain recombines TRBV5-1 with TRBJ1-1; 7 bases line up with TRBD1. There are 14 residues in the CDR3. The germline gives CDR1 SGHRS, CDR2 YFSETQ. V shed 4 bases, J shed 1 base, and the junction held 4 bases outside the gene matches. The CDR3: CASSGGDRNTEAFF. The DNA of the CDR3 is TGCGCCAGCAGCGGCGGGGACAGGAACACTGAAGCTTTCTTT.

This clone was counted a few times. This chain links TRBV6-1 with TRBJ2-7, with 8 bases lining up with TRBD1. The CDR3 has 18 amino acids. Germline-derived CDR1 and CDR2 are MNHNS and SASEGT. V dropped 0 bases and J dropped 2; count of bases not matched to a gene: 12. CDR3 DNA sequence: TGTGCCAGCAGTGAAGCTGCAGGGGGCGCTGGATGGGCCTACGAGCAGTACTTC. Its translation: CASSEAAGGAGWAYEQYF.

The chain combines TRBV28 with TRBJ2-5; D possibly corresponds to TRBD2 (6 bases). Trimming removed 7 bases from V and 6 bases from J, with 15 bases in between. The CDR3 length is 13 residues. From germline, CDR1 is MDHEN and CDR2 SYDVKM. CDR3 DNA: TGTGCCAGCAAAAGGGACTCCCCGAAGACCCAGTACTTC. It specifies CASKRDSPKTQYF.

Here the CDR3 reads CASREFSWGPPKTYEQYF. The DNA for the CDR3 is TGTGCCAGCAGAGAATTCTCATGGGGCCCTCCTAAGACCTACGAGCAGTACTTC. The chain carries TRBV6-1 and TRBJ2-7; the D gene is possibly TRBD1 (5 bases). V shed 6 bases and J shed 2 bases, with 26 bases lying between them. This CDR3 spans 18 amino acids. Germline values: CDR1 MNHNS, CDR2 SASEGT.

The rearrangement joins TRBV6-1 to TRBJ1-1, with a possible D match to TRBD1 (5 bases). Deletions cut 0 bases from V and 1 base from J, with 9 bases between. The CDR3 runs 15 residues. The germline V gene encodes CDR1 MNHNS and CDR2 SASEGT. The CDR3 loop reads CASSEAERGNTEAFF. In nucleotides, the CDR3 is TGTGCCAGCAGTGAAGCGGAAAGGGGGAACACTGAAGCTTTCTTT.

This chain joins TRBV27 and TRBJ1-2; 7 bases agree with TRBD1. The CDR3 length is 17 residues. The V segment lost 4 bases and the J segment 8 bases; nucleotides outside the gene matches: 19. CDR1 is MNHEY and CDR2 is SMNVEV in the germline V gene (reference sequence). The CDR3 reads CASSYRQGLWSSFGYTF. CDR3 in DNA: TGTGCCAGCAGTTACCGACAGGGCTTGTGGTCTTCGTTCGGCTACACCTTC.

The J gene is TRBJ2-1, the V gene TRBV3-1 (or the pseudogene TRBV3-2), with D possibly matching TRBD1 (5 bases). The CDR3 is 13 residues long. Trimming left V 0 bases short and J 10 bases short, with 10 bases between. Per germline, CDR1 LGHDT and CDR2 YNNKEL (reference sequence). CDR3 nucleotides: TGTGCCAGCAGCCAAGAGTACAGGCCCGAGCAGTTCTTC. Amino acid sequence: CASSQEYRPEQFF.

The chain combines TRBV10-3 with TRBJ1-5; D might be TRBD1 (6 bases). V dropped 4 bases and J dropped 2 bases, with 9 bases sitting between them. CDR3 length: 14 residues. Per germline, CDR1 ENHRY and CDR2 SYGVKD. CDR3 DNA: TGTGCCATCAGTGTAGGGGGGGGCAATCAGCCCCAGCATTTT. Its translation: CAISVGGGNQPQHF.

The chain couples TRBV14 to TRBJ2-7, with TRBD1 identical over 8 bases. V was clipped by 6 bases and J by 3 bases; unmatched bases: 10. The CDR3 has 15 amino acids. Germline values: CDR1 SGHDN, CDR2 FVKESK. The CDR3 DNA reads TGTGCCAGCAGTTCCAGGGGGCCACCCTACTACGAGCAGTACTTC. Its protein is CASSSRGPPYYEQYF.

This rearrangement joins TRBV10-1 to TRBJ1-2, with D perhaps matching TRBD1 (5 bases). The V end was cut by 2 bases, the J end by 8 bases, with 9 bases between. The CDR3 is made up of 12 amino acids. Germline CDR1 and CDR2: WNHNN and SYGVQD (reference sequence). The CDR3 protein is CASSETQEGYTF. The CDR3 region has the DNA TGCGCCAGCAGTGAGACACAGGAGGGCTACACCTTC.

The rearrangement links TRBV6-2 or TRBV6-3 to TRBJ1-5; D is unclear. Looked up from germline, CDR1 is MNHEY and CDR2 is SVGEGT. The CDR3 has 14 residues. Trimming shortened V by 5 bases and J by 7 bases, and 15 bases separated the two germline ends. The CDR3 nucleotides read TGTGCCAGCAGTCCCACGAACCGCGGACAGCCCCAGCATTTT. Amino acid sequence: CASSPTNRGQPQHF.

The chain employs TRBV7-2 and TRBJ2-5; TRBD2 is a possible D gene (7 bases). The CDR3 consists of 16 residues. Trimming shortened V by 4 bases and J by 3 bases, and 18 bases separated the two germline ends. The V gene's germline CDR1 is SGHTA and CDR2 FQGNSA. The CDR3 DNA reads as TGTGCCAGCAGCTCGAGGGAGGGCAGGGGTAAAGAGACCCAGTACTTC. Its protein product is CASSSREGRGKETQYF.

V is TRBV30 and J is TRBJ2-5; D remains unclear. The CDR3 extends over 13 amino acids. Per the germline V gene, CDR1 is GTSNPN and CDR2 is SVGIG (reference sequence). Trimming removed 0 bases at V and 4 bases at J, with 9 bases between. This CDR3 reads CAWSVSTPETQYF. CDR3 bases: TGTGCCTGGAGTGTGTCCACTCCAGAGACCCAGTACTTC.

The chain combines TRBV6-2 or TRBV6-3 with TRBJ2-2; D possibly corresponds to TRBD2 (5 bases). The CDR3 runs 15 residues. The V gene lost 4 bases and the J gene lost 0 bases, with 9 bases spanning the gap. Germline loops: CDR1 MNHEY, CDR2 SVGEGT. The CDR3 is CASSSLAPNTGELFF. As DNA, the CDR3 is TGTGCCAGCAGTTCTCTAGCACCGAACACCGGGGAGCTGTTTTTT.

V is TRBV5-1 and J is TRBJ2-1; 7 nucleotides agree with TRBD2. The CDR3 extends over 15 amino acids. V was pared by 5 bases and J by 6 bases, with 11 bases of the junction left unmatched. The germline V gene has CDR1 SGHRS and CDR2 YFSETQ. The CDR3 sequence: CASSSDGRTPNEQFF. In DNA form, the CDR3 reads TGCGCCAGCAGTAGTGACGGGAGGACCCCCAATGAGCAGTTCTTC.

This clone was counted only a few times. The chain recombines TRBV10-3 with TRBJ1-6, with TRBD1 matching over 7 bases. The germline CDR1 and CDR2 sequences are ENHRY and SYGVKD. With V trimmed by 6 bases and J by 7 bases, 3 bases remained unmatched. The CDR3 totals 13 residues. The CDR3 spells CAISRDRNSPLHF. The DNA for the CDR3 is TGTGCCATCAGCAGGGACAGAAATTCACCCCTCCACTTT.

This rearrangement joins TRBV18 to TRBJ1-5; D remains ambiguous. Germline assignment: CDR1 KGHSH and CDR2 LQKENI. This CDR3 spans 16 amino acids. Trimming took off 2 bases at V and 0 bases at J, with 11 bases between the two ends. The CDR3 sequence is CASSPSHTGSNQPQHF. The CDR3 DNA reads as TGTGCCAGCTCACCATCTCATACCGGTAGCAATCAGCCCCAGCATTTT.

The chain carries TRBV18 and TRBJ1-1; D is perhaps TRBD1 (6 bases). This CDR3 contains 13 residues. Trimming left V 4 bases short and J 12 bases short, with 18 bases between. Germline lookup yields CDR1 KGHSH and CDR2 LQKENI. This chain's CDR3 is CASSQAVDQGTFF. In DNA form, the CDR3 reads TGTGCCAGCTCACAAGCGGTTGATCAGGGGACTTTCTTT.

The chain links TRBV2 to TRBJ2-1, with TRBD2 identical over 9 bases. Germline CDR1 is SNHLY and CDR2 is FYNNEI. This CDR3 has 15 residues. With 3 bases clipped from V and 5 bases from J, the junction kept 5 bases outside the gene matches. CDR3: CASSDRREGHNEQFF. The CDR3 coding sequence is TGTGCCAGCAGTGACCGGCGGGAGGGCCACAATGAGCAGTTCTTC.

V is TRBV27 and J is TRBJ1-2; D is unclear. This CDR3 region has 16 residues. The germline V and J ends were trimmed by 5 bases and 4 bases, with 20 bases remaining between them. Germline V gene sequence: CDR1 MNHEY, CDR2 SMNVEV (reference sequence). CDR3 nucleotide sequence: TGTGCCAGCAGTACCTTTCCAACACAGTACCCCTATGGCTACACCTTC. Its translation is CASSTFPTQYPYGYTF.

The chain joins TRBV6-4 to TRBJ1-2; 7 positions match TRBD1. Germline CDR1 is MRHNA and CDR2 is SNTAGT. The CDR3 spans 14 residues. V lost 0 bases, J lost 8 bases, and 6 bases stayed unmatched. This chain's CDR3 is CASSDSVGGKGYTF. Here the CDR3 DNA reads TGTGCCAGCAGTGACTCGGTAGGGGGCAAAGGCTACACCTTC.